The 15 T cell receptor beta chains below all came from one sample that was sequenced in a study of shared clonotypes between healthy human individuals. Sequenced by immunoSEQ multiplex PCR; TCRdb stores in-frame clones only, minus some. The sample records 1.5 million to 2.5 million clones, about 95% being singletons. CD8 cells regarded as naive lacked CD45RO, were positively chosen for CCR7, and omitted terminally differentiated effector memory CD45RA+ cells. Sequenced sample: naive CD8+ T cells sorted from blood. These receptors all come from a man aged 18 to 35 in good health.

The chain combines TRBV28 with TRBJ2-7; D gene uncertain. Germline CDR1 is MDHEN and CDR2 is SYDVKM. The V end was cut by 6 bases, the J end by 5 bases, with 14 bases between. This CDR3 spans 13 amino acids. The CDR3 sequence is CASSPNQAHEQYF. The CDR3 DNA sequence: TGTGCCAGCAGCCCAAATCAGGCTCACGAGCAGTACTTC.

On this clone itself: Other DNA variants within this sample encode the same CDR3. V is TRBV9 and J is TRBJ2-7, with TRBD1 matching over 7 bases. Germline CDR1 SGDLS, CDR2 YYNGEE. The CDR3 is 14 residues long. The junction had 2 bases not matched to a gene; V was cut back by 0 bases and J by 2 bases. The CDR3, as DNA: TGTGCCAGCAGCGTAGCAGGACAGGCCTACGAGCAGTACTTC. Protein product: CASSVAGQAYEQYF.

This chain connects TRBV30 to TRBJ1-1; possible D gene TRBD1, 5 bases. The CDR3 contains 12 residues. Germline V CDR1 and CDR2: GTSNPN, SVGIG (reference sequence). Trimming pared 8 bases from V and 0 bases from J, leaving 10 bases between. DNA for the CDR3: TGTGCCGGGACGGTTGTGAACACTGAAGCTTTCTTT. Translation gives CAGTVVNTEAFF.

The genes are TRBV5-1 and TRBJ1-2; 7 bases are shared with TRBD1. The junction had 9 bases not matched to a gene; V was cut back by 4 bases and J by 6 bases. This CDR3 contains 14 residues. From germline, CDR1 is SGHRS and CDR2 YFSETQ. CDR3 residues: CASSPISGTDGYTF. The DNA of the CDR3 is TGCGCCAGCAGCCCTATTTCCGGGACAGATGGCTACACCTTC.

The CDR3 sequence: CASSEYEDSALFF. CDR3 in DNA: TGTGCCAGCAGTGAATACGAGGACAGCGCCTTGTTCTTC. The rearrangement joins TRBV25-1 to TRBJ2-1, with D possibly being TRBD1 (6 bases). This CDR3 region has 13 residues. Germline V gives CDR1 MGHDK, CDR2 SYGVNS. V was pared by 0 bases and J by 15 bases, with 15 bases between.

CDR3 residues: CASSDSGRAGYTF. CDR3 DNA: TGCGCCAGCAGTGATTCGGGCAGGGCTGGCTACACCTTC. V gene TRBV10-2 combines with J gene TRBJ1-2; a weak D match, TRBD1 (5 bases). V shed 3 bases and J shed 7 bases, with 12 bases lying between them. The CDR3 loop spans 13 amino acids. Germline CDR1 reads WSHSY; CDR2 reads SAAADI.

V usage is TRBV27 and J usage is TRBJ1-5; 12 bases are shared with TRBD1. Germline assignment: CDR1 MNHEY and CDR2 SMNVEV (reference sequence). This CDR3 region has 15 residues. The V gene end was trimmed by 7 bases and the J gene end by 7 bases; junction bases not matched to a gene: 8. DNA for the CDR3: TGTGCCAGCAAACCGGGACAGGGGGCAGAGCAGCCCCAGCATTTT. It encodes CASKPGQGAEQPQHF.

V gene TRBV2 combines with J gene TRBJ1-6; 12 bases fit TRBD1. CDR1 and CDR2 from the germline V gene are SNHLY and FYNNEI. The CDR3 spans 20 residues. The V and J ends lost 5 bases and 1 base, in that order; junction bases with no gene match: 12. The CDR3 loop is CASSWRPGQGAESYNSPLHF. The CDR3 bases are TGTGCCAGCAGTTGGCGGCCGGGACAGGGGGCAGAATCCTATAATTCACCCCTCCACTTT.

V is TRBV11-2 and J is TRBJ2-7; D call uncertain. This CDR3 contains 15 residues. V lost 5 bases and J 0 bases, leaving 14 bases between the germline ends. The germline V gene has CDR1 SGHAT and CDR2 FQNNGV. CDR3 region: CASSPSTRSSYEQYF. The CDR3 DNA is TGTGCCAGCAGCCCCTCGACTCGCTCCTCCTACGAGCAGTACTTC. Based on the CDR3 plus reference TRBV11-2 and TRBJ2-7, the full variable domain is EAGVAQSPRYKIIEKRQSVAFWCNPISGHATLYWYQQILGQGPKLLIQFQNNGVVDDSQLPKDRFSAERLKGVDSTLKIQPAKLEDSAVYLCASSPSTRSSYEQYFGPGTRLTVT.

CDR3 nucleotides: TGTGCCAGCAGCCTATGGGGACAGGGCACAGATACGCAGTATTTT. It is translated as CASSLWGQGTDTQYF. This sequence joins TRBV13 and TRBJ2-3; 8 nucleotides agree with TRBD1. Trimming took 5 bases from V and 1 from J; bases not matched to a gene: 5. CDR1 and CDR2 (germline): PRHDT, FYEKMQ (reference sequence). The CDR3 spans 15 residues.

The chain's CDR3 is CASSQDVGYEQYF. The CDR3 coding sequence is TGTGCCAGCAGCCAAGATGTGGGGTACGAGCAGTACTTC. This chain links TRBV14 with TRBJ2-7; D remains unclear. The CDR3 has 13 amino acids. V lost 0 bases, J lost 4 bases, and 7 bases lay in between. Germline V lookup: CDR1 SGHDN, CDR2 FVKESK.

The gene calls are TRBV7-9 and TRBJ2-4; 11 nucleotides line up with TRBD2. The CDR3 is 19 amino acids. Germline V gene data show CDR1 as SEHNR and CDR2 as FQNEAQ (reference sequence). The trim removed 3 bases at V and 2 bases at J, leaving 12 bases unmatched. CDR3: CASSFASSSGGSSKNIQYF. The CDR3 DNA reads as TGTGCCAGCAGCTTCGCGTCGTCTAGCGGGGGGAGCTCCAAAAACATTCAGTACTTC.

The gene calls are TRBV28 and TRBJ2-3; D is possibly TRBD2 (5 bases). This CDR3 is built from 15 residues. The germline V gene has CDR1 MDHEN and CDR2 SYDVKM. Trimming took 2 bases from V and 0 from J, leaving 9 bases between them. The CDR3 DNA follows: TGTGCCAGCAGTTTAGGGGAGACTAGCACAGATACGCAGTATTTT. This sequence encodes CASSLGETSTDTQYF.

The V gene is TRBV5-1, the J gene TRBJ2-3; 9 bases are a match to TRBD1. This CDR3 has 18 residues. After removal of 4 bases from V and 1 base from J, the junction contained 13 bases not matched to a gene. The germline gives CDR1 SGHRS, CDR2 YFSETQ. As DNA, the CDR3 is TGCGCCAGCAGCCCCCGGGACAGGGTTACTATGGGCACAGATACGCAGTATTTT. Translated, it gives CASSPRDRVTMGTDTQYF.

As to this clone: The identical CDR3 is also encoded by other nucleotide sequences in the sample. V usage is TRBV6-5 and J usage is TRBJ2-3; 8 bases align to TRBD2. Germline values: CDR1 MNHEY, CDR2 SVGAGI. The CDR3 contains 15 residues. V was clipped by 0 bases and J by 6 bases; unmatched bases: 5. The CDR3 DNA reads TGTGCCAGCAGTTACTCGGGACTAGTTGCGGATACGCAGTATTTT. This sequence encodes CASSYSGLVADTQYF.